This T cell receptor (beta chain) was documented in a study of cytomegalovirus exposure and HLA in healthy donors. As for the study in general: Earlier, fewer than 140 million unique TCR beta sequences were recovered from roughly 170 million T cells by an analysis.

This CDR3 comprises 16 residues. V shed 2 bases and J 3 bases; nucleotides not matched to a gene: 5. Germline values: CDR1 SGHDN, CDR2 FVKESK. PCR primers comprised 60 Vbeta and 13 Jbeta primers. Some clones are missing from TCRdb's copy, which holds only in-frame ones; the method was immunoSEQ multiplex PCR. Among more than 95,000 clones listed, around 80% were seen once. The TCR was taken from a woman between 18 and 30 years old in good health and CMV-seropositive. The rearrangement uses TRBV14 and TRBJ2-1; 9 nucleotides agree with TRBD2. The sample consisted of PBMCs. CDR3: CASSQSGTSLYNEQFF. DNA for the CDR3: TGTGCCAGCAGCCAATCCGGGACTAGCCTCTACAATGAGCAGTTCTTC. Looking up the rest from reference TRBV14 and TRBJ2-1 gives the full variable domain: EAGVTQFPSHSVIEKGQTVTLRCDPISGHDNLYWYRRVMGKEIKFLLHFVKESKQDESGMPNNRFLAERTGGTYSTLKVQPAELEDSGVYFCASSQSGTSLYNEQFFGPGTRLTVL.